The clone carrying this TCR beta chain was observed once. Antigen: not known. The PCR ran on 60 Vbeta and 13 Jbeta primers. Clones were sequenced by immunoSEQ multiplex PCR, and TCRdb holds only the in-frame ones, with some missing. The repertoire includes about 200,000 clones, about 86% of them detected once, and 0.25% to 0.4% sits in the top ten. This sample stems from a study of cytomegalovirus exposure and HLA in healthy donors. Per germline, CDR1 WSHSY and CDR2 SAAADI. V lost 6 bases, J lost 10 bases, and 7 bases stayed unmatched. The CDR3 totals 13 residues. General study findings and limits: Among TCR beta chains, those listed as cytomegalovirus-associated numbered around 180.

Sequencing was performed on PBMCs. This TCR came from a woman aged 30 to 39 in good health and CMV-seronegative. The chain carries TRBV10-2 and TRBJ2-1; 9 bases are shared with TRBD1. CDR3 loop: CASRRDRVEEQFF. The CDR3 DNA sequence: TGCGCCAGCAGACGGGACAGGGTTGAGGAGCAGTTCTTC.